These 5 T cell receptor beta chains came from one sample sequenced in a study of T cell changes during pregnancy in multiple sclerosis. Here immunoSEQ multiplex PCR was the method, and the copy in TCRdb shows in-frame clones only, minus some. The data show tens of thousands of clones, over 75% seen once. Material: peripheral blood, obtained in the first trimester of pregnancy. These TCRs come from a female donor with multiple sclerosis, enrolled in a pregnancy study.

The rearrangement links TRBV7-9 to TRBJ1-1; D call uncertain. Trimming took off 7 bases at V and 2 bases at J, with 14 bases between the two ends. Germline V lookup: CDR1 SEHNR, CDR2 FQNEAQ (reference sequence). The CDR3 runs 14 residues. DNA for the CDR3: TGTGCCAGCACCCCAACGGTCCCCAACACTGAAGCTTTCTTT. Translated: CASTPTVPNTEAFF.

The CDR3 sequence is CAISATGTGATNPFF. CDR3 DNA: TGTGCCATCAGTGCGACGGGGACAGGGGCTACTAACCCTTTCTTT. The V call is TRBV10-3, the J call TRBJ1-1; TRBD1 matches 10 bases. Germline V gene sequence: CDR1 ENHRY, CDR2 SYGVKD. The CDR3 spans 15 residues. V lost 4 bases, J lost 12 bases, and 14 bases stayed unmatched.

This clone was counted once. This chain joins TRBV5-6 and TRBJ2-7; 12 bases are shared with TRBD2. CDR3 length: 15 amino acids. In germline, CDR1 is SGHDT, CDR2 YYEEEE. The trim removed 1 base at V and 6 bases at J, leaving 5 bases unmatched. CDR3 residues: CASSLFGLAGPEQYF. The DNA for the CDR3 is TGTGCCAGCAGCTTGTTCGGACTAGCGGGACCCGAGCAGTACTTC.

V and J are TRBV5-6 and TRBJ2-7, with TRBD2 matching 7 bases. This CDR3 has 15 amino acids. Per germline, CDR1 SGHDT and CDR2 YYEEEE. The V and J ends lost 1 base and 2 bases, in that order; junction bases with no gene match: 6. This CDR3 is CASSLMREGPYEQYF. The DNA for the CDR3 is TGTGCCAGCAGCTTGATGAGGGAGGGCCCCTACGAGCAGTACTTC.

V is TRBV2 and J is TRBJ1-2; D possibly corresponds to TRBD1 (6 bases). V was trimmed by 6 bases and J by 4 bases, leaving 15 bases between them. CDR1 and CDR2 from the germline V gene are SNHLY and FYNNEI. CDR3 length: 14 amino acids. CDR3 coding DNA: TGTGCCAGCAGCGGGGCAGGGGCGACCTATGGCTACACCTTC. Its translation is CASSGAGATYGYTF.